This T cell receptor (beta chain) is drawn from a study of shared clonotypes between healthy human individuals. General study results and limits: Among a handful of donors, roughly 5% of naive CD4 clonotypes were found in common.

Comment on this clone: Antigen specificity is unknown.

Germline CDR1 and CDR2: MNHEY and SMNVEV (reference sequence). The length of the CDR3 is 15 residues. The V end was cut by 6 bases, the J end by 0 bases, with 12 bases between. Profiling relied on immunoSEQ multiplex PCR, and the TCRdb table lists in-frame clones only, not all of them. The data hold about 2 million clones, with roughly 94% observed a single time. Material: naive CD4+ T cells sorted from blood. This sample's subset: CD45RA+ positively selected. The V gene is TRBV27, the J gene TRBJ2-1, with D possibly TRBD1 on 6 matching bases. The receptor was isolated from a man aged 18 to 30 in good health. DNA of the CDR3: TGTGCCAGCAGCCCACAGGGAACCTCCTACAATGAGCAGTTCTTC. It translates to CASSPQGTSYNEQFF.